Presented here are 7 T cell receptor beta chains from one specimen sequenced in a study of long-term antiretroviral therapy in people with HIV. It was version v3.0 of the immunoSEQ assay that was run at survey level. Method: immunoSEQ multiplex PCR; TCRdb's copy keeps in-frame clones and lacks some. The table has roughly 40,000 clones, about 95% seen once. Here the sequenced sample was unsorted PBMCs, taken just over 9 years after starting antiretroviral therapy. These receptors all stem from a man younger than 45 with HIV.

This chain links TRBV15 with TRBJ1-2; D unresolved. The V end was cut by 3 bases, the J end by 4 bases, with 6 bases between. This CDR3 spans 12 amino acids. Germline values: CDR1 LNHNV, CDR2 YYDKDF (reference sequence). CDR3 protein: CATSSLGYGYTF. The DNA for the CDR3 is TGTGCCACCAGCAGTTTAGGCTATGGCTACACCTTC.

The chain employs TRBV11-2 and TRBJ2-5; D is undetermined. Germline V gives CDR1 SGHAT, CDR2 FQNNGV. The V end lost 2 bases, the J end lost 3 bases, and 4 bases lay between the germline ends. There are 12 residues in the CDR3. The CDR3 DNA sequence: TGTGCCAGCAGCTTAAGTAAAGAGACCCAGTACTTC. Translated, it gives CASSLSKETQYF.

The chain employs TRBV11-2 and TRBJ1-1; possibly TRBD1 for D (5 bases). The germline gives CDR1 SGHAT, CDR2 FQNNGV. V shed 3 bases and J shed 5 bases, with 10 bases lying between them. CDR3 length: 13 amino acids. In DNA, the CDR3 is TGTGCCAGCAGCTTGTTAGGGGTAACTGAAGCTTTCTTT. Protein: CASSLLGVTEAFF.

V usage is TRBV5-1 and J usage is TRBJ1-2; TRBD1 is a possible D gene (5 bases). CDR1 SGHRS and CDR2 YFSETQ come from the germline V gene. V was trimmed by 0 bases and J by 7 bases, leaving 13 bases between them. CDR3 length equals 14 residues. The CDR3 nucleotides are TGCGCCAGCAGCTTGGGGCGGGGGACGAGTGGCTACACCTTC. It yields the protein CASSLGRGTSGYTF.

This chain connects TRBV29-1 to TRBJ1-2, with D uncertain. This CDR3 contains 13 residues. V was trimmed by 3 bases and J by 5 bases, leaving 13 bases between them. CDR1 and CDR2 (germline): SQVTM, ANQGSEA. Written as DNA, the CDR3 is TGCAGCGTTGATTCCCGGACGTCTTATGGCTACACCTTC. Encoded protein: CSVDSRTSYGYTF.

The gene calls are TRBV2 and TRBJ2-2, with D possibly TRBD2 on 6 matching bases. Per the germline V gene, CDR1 is SNHLY and CDR2 is FYNNEI. V dropped 6 bases and J dropped 1 base, with 12 bases sitting between them. The CDR3 runs to 15 residues. CDR3 residues: CASRGGAVNTGELFF. CDR3 bases: TGTGCCAGCAGGGGCGGGGCGGTGAACACCGGGGAGCTGTTTTTT.

The genes are TRBV4-1 and TRBJ1-5; D not resolved. The CDR3 runs 16 residues. The V and J ends lost 1 base and 5 bases respectively, with 15 bases between them. Germline V gene data show CDR1 as MGHRA and CDR2 as YSYEKL. The CDR3 region is CASSQGPGEPHQPQHF. The CDR3 DNA follows: TGCGCCAGCAGCCAAGGGCCCGGGGAACCCCATCAGCCCCAGCATTTT.